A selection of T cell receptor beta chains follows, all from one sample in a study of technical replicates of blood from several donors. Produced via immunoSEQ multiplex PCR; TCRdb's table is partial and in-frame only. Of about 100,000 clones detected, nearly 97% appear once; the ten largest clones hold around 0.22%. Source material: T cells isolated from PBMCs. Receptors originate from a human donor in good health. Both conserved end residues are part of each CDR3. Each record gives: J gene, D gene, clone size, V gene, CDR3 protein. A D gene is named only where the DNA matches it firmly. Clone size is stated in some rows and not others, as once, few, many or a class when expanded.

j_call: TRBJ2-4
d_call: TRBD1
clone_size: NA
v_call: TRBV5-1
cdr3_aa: CASSLDRTGTGYIQYF

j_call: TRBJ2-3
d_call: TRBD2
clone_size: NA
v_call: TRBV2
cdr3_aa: CASKREATQYF

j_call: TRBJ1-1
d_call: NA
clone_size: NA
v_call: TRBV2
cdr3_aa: CASSDPNSGDEAFF

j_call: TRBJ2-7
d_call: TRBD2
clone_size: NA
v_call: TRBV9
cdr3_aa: CASSVSTSGAYEQYF

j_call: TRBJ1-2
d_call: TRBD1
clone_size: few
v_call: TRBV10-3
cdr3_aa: CAISGQGGFGYTF

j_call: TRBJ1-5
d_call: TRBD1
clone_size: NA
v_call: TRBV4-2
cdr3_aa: CASSQVVGPPQGDFYSNQPQHF

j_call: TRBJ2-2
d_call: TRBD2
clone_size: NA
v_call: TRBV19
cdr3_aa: CASTTIAGHTGELFF

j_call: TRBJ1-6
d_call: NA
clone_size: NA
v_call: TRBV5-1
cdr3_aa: CASSRLEQGAGSPLHF

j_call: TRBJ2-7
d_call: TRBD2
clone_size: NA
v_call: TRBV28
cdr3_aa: CASSSGSPSYEQYF

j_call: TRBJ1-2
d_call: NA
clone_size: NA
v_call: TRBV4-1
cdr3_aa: CASSQDWQINYGYTF

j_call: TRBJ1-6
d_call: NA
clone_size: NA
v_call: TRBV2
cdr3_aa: CASRPSGGGSPLHF

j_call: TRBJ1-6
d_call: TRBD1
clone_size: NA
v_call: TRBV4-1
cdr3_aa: CASSPLLPGQDNSPLHF

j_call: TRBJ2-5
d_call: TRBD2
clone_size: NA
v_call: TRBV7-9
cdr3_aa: CASSSPRLAGETQYF

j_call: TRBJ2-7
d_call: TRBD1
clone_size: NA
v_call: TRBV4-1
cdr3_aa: CASSHRDREDYEQYF

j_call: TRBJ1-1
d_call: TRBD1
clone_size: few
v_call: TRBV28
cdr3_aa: CASREGTGFEAFF

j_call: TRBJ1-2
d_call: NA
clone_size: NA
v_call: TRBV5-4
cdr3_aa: CASSLAAGNYGYTF

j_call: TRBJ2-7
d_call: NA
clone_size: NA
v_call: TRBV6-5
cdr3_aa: CASSSTYEQYF

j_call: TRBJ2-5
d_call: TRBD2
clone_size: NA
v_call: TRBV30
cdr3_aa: CAWTSGGAETQYF

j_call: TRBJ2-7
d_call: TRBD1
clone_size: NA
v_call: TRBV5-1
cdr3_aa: CASCPIGTGVYEQYF

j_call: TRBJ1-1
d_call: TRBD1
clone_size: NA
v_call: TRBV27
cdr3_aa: CASSPRQGKKTEAFF

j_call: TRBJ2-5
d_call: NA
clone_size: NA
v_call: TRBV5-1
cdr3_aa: CASSASLRTDQETQYF

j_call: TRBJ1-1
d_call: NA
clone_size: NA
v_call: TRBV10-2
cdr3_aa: CASSGALQNTEAFF

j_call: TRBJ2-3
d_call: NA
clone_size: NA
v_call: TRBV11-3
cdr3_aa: CASSRNLFTIDTQYF

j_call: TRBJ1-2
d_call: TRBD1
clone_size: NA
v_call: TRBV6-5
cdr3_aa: CASRPRPDRGYGYTF

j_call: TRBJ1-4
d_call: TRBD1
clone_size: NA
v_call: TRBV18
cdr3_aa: CASSRDRNEKLFF

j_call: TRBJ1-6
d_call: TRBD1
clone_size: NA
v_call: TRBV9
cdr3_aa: CASSAEQGYNSPLHF

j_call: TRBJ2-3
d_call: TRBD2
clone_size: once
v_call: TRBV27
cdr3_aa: CASSLRWAGVRSDTQYF

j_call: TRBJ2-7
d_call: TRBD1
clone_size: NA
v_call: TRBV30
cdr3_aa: CAWSDTGERWLYEQYF

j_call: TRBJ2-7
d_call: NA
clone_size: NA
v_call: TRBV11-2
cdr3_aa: CASSSRRGYEQYF

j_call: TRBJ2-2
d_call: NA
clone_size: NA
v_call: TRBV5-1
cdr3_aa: CASSLNRDTNTGELFF

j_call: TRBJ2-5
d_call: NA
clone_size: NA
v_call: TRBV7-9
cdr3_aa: CASGPRTQTQETQYF

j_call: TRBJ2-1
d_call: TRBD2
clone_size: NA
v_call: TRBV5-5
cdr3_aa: CASSLEREGNEQFF

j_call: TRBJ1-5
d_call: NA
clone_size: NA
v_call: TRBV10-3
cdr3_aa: CAISEAGGGPQHF

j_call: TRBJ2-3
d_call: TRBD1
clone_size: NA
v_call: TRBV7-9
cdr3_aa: CASSLRQGRTDTQYF

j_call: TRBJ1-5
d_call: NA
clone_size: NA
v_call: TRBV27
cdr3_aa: CAGSLTGYSNQPQHF

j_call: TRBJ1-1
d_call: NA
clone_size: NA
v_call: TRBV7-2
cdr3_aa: CASSPTPEAFF

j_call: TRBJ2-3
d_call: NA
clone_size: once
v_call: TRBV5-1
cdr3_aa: CASIRTPTGDTQYF

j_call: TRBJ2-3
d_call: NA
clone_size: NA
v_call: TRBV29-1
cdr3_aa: CSVAGLSWYTDTQYF

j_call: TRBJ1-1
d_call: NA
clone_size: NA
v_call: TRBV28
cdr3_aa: CASSLGRSMNTEAFF

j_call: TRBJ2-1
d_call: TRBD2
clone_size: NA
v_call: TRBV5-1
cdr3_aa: CASSLVSSSGDNEQFF

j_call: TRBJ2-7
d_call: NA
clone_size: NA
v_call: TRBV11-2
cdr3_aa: CASSLDRYEQYF

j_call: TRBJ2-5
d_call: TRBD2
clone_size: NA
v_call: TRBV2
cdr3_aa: CASSEEGSGGTERETQYF

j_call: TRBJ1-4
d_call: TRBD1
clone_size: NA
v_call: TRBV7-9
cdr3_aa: CASSHRTGNGEKLFF

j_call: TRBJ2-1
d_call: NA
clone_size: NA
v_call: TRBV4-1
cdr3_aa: CASSQEGVWGESYNEQFF

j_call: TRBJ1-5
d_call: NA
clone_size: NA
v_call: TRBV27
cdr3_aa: CASSFCSVNQPQHF

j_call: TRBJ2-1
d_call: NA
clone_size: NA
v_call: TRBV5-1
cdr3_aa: CASSLERVLDEQFF

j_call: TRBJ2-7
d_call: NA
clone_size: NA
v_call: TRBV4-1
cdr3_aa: CASSQATSAYEQYF

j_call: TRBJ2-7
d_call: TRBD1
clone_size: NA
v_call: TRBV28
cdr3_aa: CASRLGGDRGLYEQYF

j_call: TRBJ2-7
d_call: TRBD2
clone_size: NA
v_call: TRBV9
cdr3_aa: CASSASPSGLASEQYF

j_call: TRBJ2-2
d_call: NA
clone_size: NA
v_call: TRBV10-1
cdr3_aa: CASSEKGFGELFF

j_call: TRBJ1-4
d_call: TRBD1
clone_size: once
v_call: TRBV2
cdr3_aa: CASSAGTGEEKLFF

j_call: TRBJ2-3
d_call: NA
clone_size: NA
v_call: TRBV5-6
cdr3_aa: CASSEILGGRTDTQYF

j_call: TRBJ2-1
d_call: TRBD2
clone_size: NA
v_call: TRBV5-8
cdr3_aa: CASSLQRGGRYNEQFF

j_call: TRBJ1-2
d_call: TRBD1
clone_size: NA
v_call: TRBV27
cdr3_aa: CASSWTGGGSGYTF

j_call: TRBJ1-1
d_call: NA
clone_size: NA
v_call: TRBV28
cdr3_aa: CASISQGRGNTEAFF

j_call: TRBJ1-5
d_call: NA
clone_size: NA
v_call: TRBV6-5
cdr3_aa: CASSYSRQGTQPQHF

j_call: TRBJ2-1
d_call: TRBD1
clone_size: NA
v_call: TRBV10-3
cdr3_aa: CAISEDRGYNEQFF